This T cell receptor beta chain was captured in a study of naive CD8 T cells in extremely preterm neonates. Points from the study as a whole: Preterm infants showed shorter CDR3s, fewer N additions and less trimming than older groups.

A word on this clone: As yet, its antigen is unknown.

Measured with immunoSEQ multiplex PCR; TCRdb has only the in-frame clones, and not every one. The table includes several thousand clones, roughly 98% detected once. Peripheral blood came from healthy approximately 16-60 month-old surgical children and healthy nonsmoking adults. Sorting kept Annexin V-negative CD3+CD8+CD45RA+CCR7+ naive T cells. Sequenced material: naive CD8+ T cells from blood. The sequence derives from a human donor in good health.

The CDR3 nucleotides read TGTGCCAGCAGCCTAACGACAGGGGGGAACTATGGCTACACCTTC. This gives the protein CASSLTTGGNYGYTF. This chain links TRBV7-2 with TRBJ1-2; 9 nucleotides match TRBD1. There are 15 residues in the CDR3. V was pared by 5 bases and J by 2 bases, with 6 bases of the junction left unmatched. The V gene's germline CDR1 is SGHTA and CDR2 FQGNSA.